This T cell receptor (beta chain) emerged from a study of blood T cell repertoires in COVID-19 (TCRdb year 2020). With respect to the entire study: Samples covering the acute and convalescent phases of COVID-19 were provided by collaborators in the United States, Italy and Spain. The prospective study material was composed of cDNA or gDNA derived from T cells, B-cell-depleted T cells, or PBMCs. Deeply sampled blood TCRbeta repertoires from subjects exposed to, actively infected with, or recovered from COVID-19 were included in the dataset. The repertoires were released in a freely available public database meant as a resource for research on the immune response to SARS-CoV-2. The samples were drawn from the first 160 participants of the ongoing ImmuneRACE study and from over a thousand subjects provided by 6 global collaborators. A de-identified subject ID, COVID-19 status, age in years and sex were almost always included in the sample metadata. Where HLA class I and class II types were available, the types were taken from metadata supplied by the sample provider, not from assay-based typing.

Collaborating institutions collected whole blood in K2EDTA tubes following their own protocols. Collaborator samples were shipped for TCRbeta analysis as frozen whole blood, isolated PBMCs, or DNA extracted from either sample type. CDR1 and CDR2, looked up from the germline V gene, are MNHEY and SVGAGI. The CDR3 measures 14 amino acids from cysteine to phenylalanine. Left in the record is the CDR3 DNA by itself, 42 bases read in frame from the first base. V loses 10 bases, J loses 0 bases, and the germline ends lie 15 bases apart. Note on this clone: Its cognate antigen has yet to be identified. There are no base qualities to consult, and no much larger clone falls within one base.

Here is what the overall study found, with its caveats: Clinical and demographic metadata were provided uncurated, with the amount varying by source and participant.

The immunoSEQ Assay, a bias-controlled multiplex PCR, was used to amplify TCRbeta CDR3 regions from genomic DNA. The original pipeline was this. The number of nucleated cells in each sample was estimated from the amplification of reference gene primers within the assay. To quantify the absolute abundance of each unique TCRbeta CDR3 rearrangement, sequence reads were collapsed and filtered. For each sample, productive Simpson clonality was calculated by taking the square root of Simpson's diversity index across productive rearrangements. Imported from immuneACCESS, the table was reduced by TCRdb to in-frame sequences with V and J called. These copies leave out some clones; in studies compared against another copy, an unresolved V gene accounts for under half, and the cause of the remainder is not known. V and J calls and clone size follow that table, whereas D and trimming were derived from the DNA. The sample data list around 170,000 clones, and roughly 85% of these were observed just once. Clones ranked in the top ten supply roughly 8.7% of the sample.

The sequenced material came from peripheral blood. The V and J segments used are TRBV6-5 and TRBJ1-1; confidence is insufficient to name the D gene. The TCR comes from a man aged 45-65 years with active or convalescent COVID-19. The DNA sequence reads TGTGCCACCTTCCAGGTTGCCATGAACACTGAAGCTTTCTTT. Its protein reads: CATFQVAMNTEAFF.